This record covers a single T cell receptor (beta chain). Its target is unknown. Trimming took 4 bases from V and 1 from J, leaving 14 bases between them. Germline CDR1 and CDR2: SNHLY and FYNNEI. There are 16 residues in the CDR3. Regarding time point: week 11, during vaccination. With topical imiquimod, each dose of the vaccine consisted of 300 ug of mutant IDH1 20-mer peptide. The repertoire was sequenced with immunoSEQ multiplex PCR; TCRdb's copy has only in-frame clones and lacks some. The top ten hold under 2.5% of the sample, which has under 55,000 clones, 90% to 95% seen once. The data were taken from a study of a mutant IDH1 vaccine in newly diagnosed glioma. Turning to the study itself: Patients got their first vaccination 4-6 weeks after radiotherapy alone, or with temozolomide cycles.

Whole-study results and caveats: Top peripheral T cell clonotype shifts appeared unrelated to pseudoprogression.

The source was PBMCs, collected from a glioma patient whose treatment included an IDH1 peptide vaccine. The rearrangement links TRBV2 to TRBJ1-5, with a tentative D call TRBD1 (6 bases). This receptor was obtained from a man aged 50-60 years with glioma. The chain's CDR3 is CASSVDRSGSNQPQHF. DNA for the CDR3: TGTGCCAGCAGTGTAGACAGGTCAGGGAGCAATCAGCCCCAGCATTTT. The variable domain in full, completed from reference TRBV2 and TRBJ1-5, reads EPEVTQTPSHQVTQMGQEVILRCVPISNHLYFYWYRQILGQKVEFLVSFYNNEISEKSEIFDDQFSVERPDGSNFTLKIRSTKLEDSAMYFCASSVDRSGSNQPQHFGDGTRLSIL.